Listed here are 3 T cell receptor beta chains from one sample, sequenced in a study of blood T cell repertoires in COVID-19. The data were produced by immunoSEQ multiplex PCR, yet TCRdb's version contains in-frame clones alone and is incomplete. The sample records 150,000 or so clones, about 90% being singletons. The sequenced sample consisted of peripheral blood. These receptors were collected from a man aged 25 to 40 with COVID-19, enrolled during active disease.

Only one count was recorded for this clone. CDR3 amino acids: CASSSGQTKTNYGYTF. CDR3 DNA sequence: TGCGCCAGCAGCTCCGGACAGACAAAGACTAACTATGGCTACACCTTC. The chain couples TRBV5-1 to TRBJ1-2; D is possibly TRBD1 (6 bases). CDR1 is SGHRS and CDR2 is YFSETQ in the germline V gene. The CDR3 contains 16 residues. V was pared by 3 bases and J by 0 bases, with 15 bases between.

The CDR3 nucleotides read TGTGCCAGTAGCCTGGGAGGGTTTACTAACTATGGCTACACCTTC. It codes for CASSLGGFTNYGYTF. The chain uses TRBV19 and TRBJ1-2; D is uncertain. Germline CDR1 is LNHDA and CDR2 is SQIVND (reference sequence). The CDR3 has 15 amino acids. V dropped 6 bases and J dropped 0 bases, with 14 bases sitting between them.

The J gene is TRBJ1-4, the V gene TRBV5-1; D ambiguous. This CDR3 has 14 residues. Germline CDR1 is SGHRS and CDR2 is YFSETQ. The V and J ends lost 2 bases and 0 bases respectively, with 5 bases between them. CDR3 sequence reads: CASSFTATNEKLFF. The DNA of the CDR3 is TGCGCCAGCAGCTTTACAGCAACTAATGAAAAACTGTTTTTT.